The 9 T cell receptor beta chains reported below all come from one sample, sequenced in a study of breast tumors, draining lymph nodes, adjacent tissues. TCRdb independently ran MiXCR on the multiplex PCR reads; one entry per CDR3 protein. Among approximately 300,000 distinct CDR3 sequences, over 25% were seen once, and the ten largest hold 1.1%. The lymph nodes were axillary draining lymph nodes from breast cancer patients. Sequenced sample: axillary lymph node tissue. The receptor source for this set is a female donor with breast cancer. Some clones in this sample may be carry-over from other donors' samples.

This clonotype was observed many times. This rearrangement joins TRBV2 to TRBJ2-3; D call uncertain. Germline V CDR1 and CDR2: SNHLY, FYNNEI. Trimming removed 5 bases from V and 0 bases from J, with 12 bases in between. The CDR3 spans 15 residues. CDR3 residues: CASSSDLASTDTQYF. CDR3 coding DNA: TGTGCCAGCAGTTCCGATTTGGCTAGCACAGATACGCAGTATTTT. Full variable domain (remainder filled in from reference TRBV2 and TRBJ2-3): EPEVTQTPSHQVTQMGQEVILRCVPISNHLYFYWYRQILGQKVEFLVSFYNNEISEKSEIFDDQFSVERPDGSNFTLKIRSTKLEDSAMYFCASSSDLASTDTQYFGPGTRLTVL.

To note about this clonotype: A much larger clonotype is one base distant, so this may be a read error. The chain recombines TRBV4-1 with TRBJ2-2, with TRBD1 matching over 8 bases. V dropped 3 bases and J dropped 9; count of bases not matched to a gene: 12. Per the germline V gene, CDR1 is MGHRA and CDR2 is YSYEKL. The CDR3 has 16 residues. The CDR3 DNA reads TGCGCCAGCAGCCATGTTTCAGGACAGGGTATCAGGGAGCTGTTTTTT. It codes for CASSHVSGQGIRELFF.

This chain uses TRBV5-1 with TRBJ1-2, with D tentatively TRBD1 (5 bases). This CDR3 comprises 14 residues. V lost 2 bases to trimming and J lost 6 bases, with 14 bases between them. Germline-derived CDR1 and CDR2 are SGHRS and YFSETQ. Written as DNA, the CDR3 is TGCGCCAGCAGCTTTTGGGGACGTCTTGATGGCTACACCTTC. Its protein product is CASSFWGRLDGYTF.

This clonotype has a count of ten or more. J is TRBJ2-7 and V is TRBV2; 14 nucleotides line up with TRBD2. Germline V gives CDR1 SNHLY, CDR2 FYNNEI. The CDR3 runs 16 residues. J lost 3 bases, V lost 6 bases, and 7 bases had no gene match. The CDR3 loop reads CASSAGTSGSLYEQYF. CDR3 nucleotides: TGTGCCAGCAGCGCAGGGACTAGCGGGAGCCTCTACGAGCAGTACTTC.

This clonotype appeared many times. The chain joins TRBV5-6 to TRBJ1-6; D gene unclear. Trimming shortened V by 0 bases and J by 8 bases, and 12 bases separated the two germline ends. The CDR3 contains 15 residues. The germline V gene encodes CDR1 SGHDT and CDR2 YYEEEE. As DNA, the CDR3 is TGTGCCAGCAGCTTGGGTTTCACAGATGATTCACCCCTCCACTTT. This encodes CASSLGFTDDSPLHF.

This clonotype appeared many times. V and J are TRBV7-2 and TRBJ2-3; possibly TRBD1 for D (6 bases). Per germline, CDR1 SGHTA and CDR2 FQGNSA. The CDR3 runs to 15 residues. Trimming took off 3 bases at V and 1 base at J, with 11 bases between the two ends. The DNA for the CDR3 is TGTGCCAGCAGCTTTAGGGGGTTGGGCACAGATACGCAGTATTTT. Translated: CASSFRGLGTDTQYF.

Worth noting for this clonotype: Given a much more abundant clone one base away, this may be a read error. V and J are TRBV13 and TRBJ1-3, with a weak D call TRBD1 (5 bases). The CDR3 length is 16 residues. Germline V CDR1 and CDR2: PRHDT, FYEKMQ (reference sequence). V was pared by 7 bases and J by 2 bases, with 18 bases between. CDR3 loop: CASKEQGESTGNTIYF. DNA of the CDR3: TGTGCCAGCAAGGAGCAGGGAGAGTCAACTGGAAACACCATATATTTT. The entire variable domain, with the rest obtained from reference TRBV13 and TRBJ1-3, is as follows: AAGVIQSPRHLIKEKRETATLKCYPIPRHDTVYWYQQGPGQDPQFLISFYEKMQSDKGSIPDRFSAQQFSDYHSELNMSSLELGDSALYFCASKEQGESTGNTIYFGEGSWLTVV.

This clonotype was detected a few times. A much more abundant neighbour one base away suggests this may be a read error. This sequence joins TRBV20-1 and TRBJ2-7, with D maybe TRBD1 (6 bases). CDR3 size: 14 residues. Germline V lookup: CDR1 DFQATT, CDR2 SNEGSKA (reference sequence). The CDR3 sequence: CSARGTVSSSEQYF. DNA of the CDR3: TGCAGTGCTAGAGGGACAGTGAGCTCCTCCGAGCAGTACTTC.

This sequence joins TRBV28 and TRBJ2-3; TRBD1 aligns across 8 bases. The length of the CDR3 is 15 residues. V lost 5 bases and J lost 1; bases outside the gene matches: 5. Germline V gene sequence: CDR1 MDHEN, CDR2 SYDVKM. CDR3 bases: TGTGCCAGCAGTACATGGGGACAGGGCACAGATACGCAGTATTTT. It encodes CASSTWGQGTDTQYF.